This is a list of T cell receptor beta chains from one sample in a study of shared clonotypes between healthy human individuals. Profiling relied on immunoSEQ multiplex PCR, and the TCRdb table lists in-frame clones only, not all of them. In the table there are 950,000 to 1,200,000 clones, around 77% of which are singletons. Input material: memory CD4+ T cells from PBMCs. The receptors were gathered from a man younger than 35 in good health. Some clones in this sample may be carry-over from other donors' samples. Both conserved end residues are part of each CDR3. The order of the fields is J gene, clone size, V gene, D gene, CDR3 protein, CDR3 DNA. The D gene is left open where the match is weak. Not every row has a clone size; where given, it reads once, few, many or a size class.

j_call: TRBJ2-2; clone_size: NA; v_call: TRBV7-3; d_call: NA; cdr3_aa: CASSYGPPGELFF; cdr3_nt: TGTGCCAGCAGCTACGGGCCACCCGGGGAGCTGTTTTTT
j_call: TRBJ1-1; clone_size: NA; v_call: TRBV28; d_call: TRBD1; cdr3_aa: CASSPGTGAFF; cdr3_nt: TGTGCCAGCAGTCCCGGGACAGGGGCTTTCTTT
j_call: TRBJ2-7; clone_size: NA; v_call: TRBV9; d_call: TRBD2; cdr3_aa: CASSTLGGDEQYF; cdr3_nt: TGTGCCAGCAGCACCCTCGGGGGGGACGAGCAGTACTTC
j_call: TRBJ1-5; clone_size: NA; v_call: TRBV28; d_call: TRBD1; cdr3_aa: CASGRGGTGMWQPQHF; cdr3_nt: TGTGCCTCGGGGAGAGGAGGGACAGGGATGTGGCAGCCCCAGCATTTT
j_call: TRBJ2-5; clone_size: NA; v_call: TRBV20-1; d_call: NA; cdr3_aa: CSAISQETQYF; cdr3_nt: TGCAGTGCTATCAGCCAAGAGACCCAGTACTTC
j_call: TRBJ2-5; clone_size: NA; v_call: TRBV6-5; d_call: TRBD2; cdr3_aa: CASANSGMKQETQYF; cdr3_nt: TGTGCCAGCGCTAATAGCGGGATGAAACAAGAGACCCAGTACTTC
j_call: TRBJ2-4; clone_size: NA; v_call: TRBV6-5; d_call: NA; cdr3_aa: CASSHRASKQYF; cdr3_nt: TGTGCCAGCAGTCACCGGGCCTCGAAACAGTACTTC
j_call: TRBJ2-3; clone_size: NA; v_call: TRBV11-3; d_call: TRBD1; cdr3_aa: CASSLSGGADTQYF; cdr3_nt: TGTGCCAGCAGCCTTTCAGGGGGCGCAGATACGCAGTATTTT
j_call: TRBJ2-2; clone_size: NA; v_call: TRBV7-6; d_call: NA; cdr3_aa: CASSLVPNTGGTGELFF; cdr3_nt: TGTGCCAGCAGCTTAGTCCCGAACACAGGCGGGACCGGGGAGCTGTTTTTT
j_call: TRBJ1-1; clone_size: few; v_call: TRBV5-1; d_call: TRBD1; cdr3_aa: CASSPTGGSPEAFF; cdr3_nt: TGCGCCAGCAGCCCGACAGGGGGCTCCCCCGAAGCTTTCTTT
j_call: TRBJ2-7; clone_size: NA; v_call: TRBV7-2; d_call: NA; cdr3_aa: CASSLRRGSYEQYF; cdr3_nt: TGTGCCAGCAGCCTACGGAGGGGGTCCTACGAGCAGTACTTC
j_call: TRBJ2-7; clone_size: many; v_call: TRBV27; d_call: TRBD2; cdr3_aa: CASSLSAGEAYEQYF; cdr3_nt: TGTGCCAGCAGTTTAAGTGCGGGAGAAGCCTACGAGCAGTACTTC
j_call: TRBJ2-7; clone_size: NA; v_call: TRBV29-1; d_call: NA; cdr3_aa: CSVAPKGDYEQYF; cdr3_nt: TGCAGCGTTGCCCCTAAGGGGGACTACGAGCAGTACTTC
j_call: TRBJ2-4; clone_size: NA; v_call: TRBV4-2; d_call: TRBD1; cdr3_aa: CASSEGQGGKNIQYF; cdr3_nt: TGTGCCAGCAGCGAGGGACAGGGTGGTAAAAACATTCAGTACTTC
j_call: TRBJ1-1; clone_size: NA; v_call: TRBV11-1; d_call: NA; cdr3_aa: CASSLALQGKGAFF; cdr3_nt: TGTGCCAGCAGCTTAGCGCTACAGGGAAAAGGAGCTTTCTTT
j_call: TRBJ1-4; clone_size: NA; v_call: TRBV5-1; d_call: TRBD1; cdr3_aa: CASRRTGGDTTNEKLFF; cdr3_nt: TGCGCCAGCAGGAGGACAGGGGGCGATACAACTAATGAAAAACTGTTTTTT
j_call: TRBJ2-7; clone_size: NA; v_call: TRBV28; d_call: TRBD1; cdr3_aa: CASSSSGTGGAYEQYF; cdr3_nt: TGTGCCAGCAGTTCTAGTGGGACAGGAGGGGCCTACGAGCAGTACTTC
j_call: TRBJ2-5; clone_size: NA; v_call: TRBV6-1; d_call: NA; cdr3_aa: CASSELVTSGERETQYF; cdr3_nt: TGTGCCAGCAGTGAATTAGTGACGTCCGGGGAGCGGGAGACCCAGTACTTC